This TCR beta chain comes out of a study of T cells after yellow fever vaccination. Worth noting for this clonotype: Antigen unknown.

Study-level results: Across the CD4 and CD8 compartments, a small share of clonotypes was present in both.

TCRdb re-called the 5' RACE reads with MiXCR, one entry per CDR3 protein. The table includes about 580,000 distinct CDR3 sequences, about 15% detected once. The V gene lost 4 bases and the J gene lost 2 bases, with 13 bases spanning the gap. The CDR3 consists of 14 residues. Germline lookup yields CDR1 SGHNT and CDR2 YYREEE (reference sequence). The chain combines TRBV5-4 with TRBJ2-7; tentatively, D is TRBD2 (5 bases). The specimen was PBMCs, collected about 5 days after the first yellow fever vaccination. The sequence derives from a young man who received the YFV17D yellow fever vaccine. CDR3 DNA: TGTGCCAGCAGCCGCGGGCCAGTGCCCTACGAGCAGTACTTC. This encodes CASSRGPVPYEQYF.